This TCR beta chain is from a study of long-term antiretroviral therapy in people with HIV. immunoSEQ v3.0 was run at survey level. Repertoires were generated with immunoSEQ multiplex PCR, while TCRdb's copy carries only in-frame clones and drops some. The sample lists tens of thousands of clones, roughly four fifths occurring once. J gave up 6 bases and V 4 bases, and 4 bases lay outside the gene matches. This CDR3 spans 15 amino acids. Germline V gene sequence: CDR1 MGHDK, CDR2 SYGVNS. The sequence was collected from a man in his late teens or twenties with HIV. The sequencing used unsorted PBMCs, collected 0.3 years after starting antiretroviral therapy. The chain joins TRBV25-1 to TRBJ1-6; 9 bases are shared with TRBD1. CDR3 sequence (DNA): TGTGCCAGCAGTGCCGGGACAGGGCGTAATTCACCCCTCCACTTT. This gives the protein CASSAGTGRNSPLHF.